This T cell receptor beta chain derives from a study of blood T cells in healthy people across ages. Then a second PCR, running roughly 7 to 11 cycles, was carried out with a sample-barcoded 5' primer and a J-beta primer mix. From the 5' RACE reads, TCRdb called clonotypes with MiXCR, one entry per CDR3 protein. The sample carries 600,000 to 800,000 distinct CDR3 sequences, approximately 52% recorded once. Trimming pared 1 base from V and 1 base from J, leaving 13 bases between. The CDR3 consists of 16 residues. Germline CDR1 and CDR2: SEHNR and FQNEAQ (reference sequence). In its sample, this clonotype was seen many times.

Input material: blood. The rearrangement links TRBV7-9 to TRBJ1-1, with D unresolved. The origin of this receptor is a woman older than 75 in good health. This CDR3 reads CASSLGGGRGNTEAFF. The CDR3 bases are TGTGCCAGCAGCTTAGGAGGCGGGCGCGGGAACACTGAAGCTTTCTTT.